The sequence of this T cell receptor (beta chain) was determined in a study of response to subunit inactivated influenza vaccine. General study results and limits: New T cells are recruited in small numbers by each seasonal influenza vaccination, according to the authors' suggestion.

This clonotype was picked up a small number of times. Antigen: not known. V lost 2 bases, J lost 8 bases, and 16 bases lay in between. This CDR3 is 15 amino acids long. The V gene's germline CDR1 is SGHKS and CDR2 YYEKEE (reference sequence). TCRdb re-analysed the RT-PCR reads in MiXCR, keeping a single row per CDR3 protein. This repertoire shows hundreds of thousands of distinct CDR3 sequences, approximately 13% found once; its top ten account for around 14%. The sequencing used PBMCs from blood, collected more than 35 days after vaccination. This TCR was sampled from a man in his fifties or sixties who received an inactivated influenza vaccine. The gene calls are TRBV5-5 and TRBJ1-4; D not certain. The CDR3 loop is CASSFYWTGMEKLFF. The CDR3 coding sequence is TGTGCCAGCAGCTTTTACTGGACGGGAATGGAAAAACTGTTTTTT.